Shown below are 15 T cell receptor beta chains from a single sample sequenced in a study of identical twins. TCRdb ran MiXCR on the 5' RACE reads and lists one entry per CDR3 protein. The sample holds some 500,000 distinct CDR3 sequences, approximately 15% seen once. These data also formed part of another study, on yellow fever vaccine responses in identical twins.

The source material was CD4+ T cells sorted from blood. All receptors come from a woman between 18 and 30 years old in good health.

V is TRBV7-3 and J is TRBJ2-1; 11 bases fit TRBD2. V shed 5 bases, J shed 9 bases, and the junction held 6 bases outside the gene matches. CDR1 SGHTA and CDR2 FQGTGA come from the germline V gene. The CDR3 sequence is 14 residues long. CDR3 nucleotide sequence: TGTGCCAGCAGCAGCTTAGCGGGGGGGACTGAGCAGTTCTTC. It translates to CASSSLAGGTEQFF.

The V gene is TRBV20-1, the J gene TRBJ2-1, with 10 nucleotides matching TRBD2. The length of the CDR3 is 15 residues. Trimming cost V 0 bases and J 8 bases; bases outside gene matches: 7. CDR1 DFQATT and CDR2 SNEGSKA come from the germline V gene (reference sequence). DNA of the CDR3: TGCAGTGCTAGAGAACCAGCGGGAGGGCCCTATGAGCAGTTCTTC. As protein: CSAREPAGGPYEQFF.

V is TRBV28 and J is TRBJ2-1, with TRBD1 matching over 10 bases. The CDR3 is 16 residues long. With V trimmed by 6 bases and J by 6 bases, 11 bases remained unmatched. Per germline, CDR1 MDHEN and CDR2 SYDVKM. CDR3 nucleotide sequence: TGTGCCAGCAGCTTCTGGGGACAGGGGTCTAGCAATGAGCAGTTCTTC. This sequence encodes CASSFWGQGSSNEQFF. The full variable domain, with the rest looked up from reference TRBV28 and TRBJ2-1, is DVKVTQSSRYLVKRTGEKVFLECVQDMDHENMFWYRQDPGLGLRLIYFSYDVKMKEKGDIPEGYSVSREKKERFSLILESASTNQTSMYLCASSFWGQGSSNEQFFGPGTRLTVL.

The CDR3 protein is CASSLGQGANEQFF. The DNA of the CDR3 is TGTGCCAGCAGCTTAGGGCAGGGGGCAAATGAGCAGTTCTTC. The V and J genes are TRBV11-2 and TRBJ2-1; 8 bases align to TRBD1. CDR1 is SGHAT and CDR2 is FQNNGV in the germline V gene. The trim removed 1 base at V and 7 bases at J, leaving 3 bases unmatched. The CDR3 consists of 14 residues.

The CDR3 region is CASKLTWTENEQFF. The CDR3 DNA sequence: TGTGCCAGTAAGTTAACCTGGACGGAGAATGAGCAGTTCTTC. This chain joins TRBV6-2 or TRBV6-3 and TRBJ2-1; D is undetermined. The CDR3 has 14 amino acids. V lost 9 bases, J lost 7 bases, and 19 bases lay in between. Germline lookup yields CDR1 MNHEY and CDR2 SVGEGT.

The J gene is TRBJ1-2, the V gene TRBV12-3 or TRBV12-4; D is unclear. Trimming took 2 bases from V and 8 from J, leaving 9 bases between them. The CDR3 covers 12 residues. CDR3 in amino acids: CASSLLGFGYTF. DNA of the CDR3: TGTGCCAGCAGTTTACTGGGGTTCGGCTACACCTTC.

This clonotype was detected a few times. The chain carries TRBV6-2 or TRBV6-3 and TRBJ2-7; 7 bases align to TRBD2. Germline V gene data show CDR1 as MNHEY and CDR2 as SVGEGT. The CDR3 is 17 amino acids. The junction had 10 bases not matched to a gene; V was cut back by 0 bases and J by 2 bases. In DNA, the CDR3 is TGTGCCAGCAGTTACTCGAGTGGACTAGGTCCAACCTACGAGCAGTACTTC. Translated: CASSYSSGLGPTYEQYF.

V is TRBV5-6 and J is TRBJ2-2; the D is unclear. Trimming took 0 bases from V and 4 from J, leaving 10 bases between them. Germline CDR1 and CDR2: SGHDT and YYEEEE. The CDR3 has 15 residues. Here the CDR3 reads CASSLGYSITGELFF. The CDR3 coding sequence is TGTGCCAGCAGCTTGGGTTATTCGATCACCGGGGAGCTGTTTTTT.

The chain uses TRBV3-1 and TRBJ2-1, with a possible D match to TRBD2 (5 bases). Looked up from germline, CDR1 is LGHDT and CDR2 is YNNKEL (reference sequence). V was shortened by 6 bases and J by 3 bases, with 24 bases between the two germline ends. This CDR3 region has 18 residues. The CDR3 here is CASRNLGELAQNYNEQFF. For the CDR3, the DNA is TGTGCCAGCAGAAACCTTGGGGAGCTAGCCCAGAACTACAATGAGCAGTTCTTC.

This sequence joins TRBV14 and TRBJ2-1; 9 bases align to TRBD2. V lost 2 bases and J lost 0; bases outside the gene matches: 8. The length of the CDR3 is 18 residues. Germline V lookup: CDR1 SGHDN, CDR2 FVKESK. This CDR3 reads CASSQPSGIRTSYNEQFF. CDR3 nucleotide sequence: TGTGCCAGCAGCCAACCTAGCGGGATAAGAACCTCCTACAATGAGCAGTTCTTC.

This clonotype was counted many times. V and J are TRBV28 and TRBJ2-3; the D gene could be TRBD1 or TRBD2 (5 bases each). V dropped 10 bases and J dropped 2 bases, with 10 bases sitting between them. In germline, CDR1 is MDHEN, CDR2 SYDVKM. This CDR3 region has 12 residues. As DNA, the CDR3 is TGTGCCATCGGGACGGACACAGATACGCAGTATTTT. Its protein is CAIGTDTDTQYF.

This clonotype turned up a few times. The chain carries TRBV20-1 and TRBJ2-3, with TRBD2 matching 10 bases. V was clipped by 3 bases and J by 3 bases; unmatched bases: 12. The CDR3 is 17 amino acids. Germline V gives CDR1 DFQATT, CDR2 SNEGSKA (reference sequence). In DNA, the CDR3 is TGCAGTGCTAGCATGTCTAGCGGGGGCATTCAGACAGATACGCAGTATTTT. Protein sequence: CSASMSSGGIQTDTQYF.

This clonotype showed up many times. The V and J genes are TRBV7-9 and TRBJ1-4; maybe TRBD1 (5 bases). The CDR3 has 15 residues. The V end lost 2 bases, the J end lost 8 bases, and 15 bases lay between the germline ends. Germline V lookup: CDR1 SEHNR, CDR2 FQNEAQ (reference sequence). This CDR3 is CASSLRGRAEEKLFF. The CDR3 nucleotides are TGTGCCAGCAGCTTACGGGGCAGGGCCGAAGAAAAACTGTTTTTT.

The chain has TRBV10-3 and TRBJ1-1, with TRBD1 identical over 9 bases. The CDR3 has 14 amino acids. CDR1 and CDR2 from the germline V gene are ENHRY and SYGVKD. The ends lost 6 bases at V and 1 base at J; junction bases unmatched: 3. CDR3 protein: CAIRSDRGNTEAFF. The DNA for the CDR3 is TGTGCCATCAGGTCGGACAGGGGGAACACTGAAGCTTTCTTT.

Only a few counts were recorded for this clonotype. This chain links TRBV3-1 with TRBJ2-1; the D gene is possibly TRBD2 (6 bases). The V end was cut by 3 bases, the J end by 3 bases, with 15 bases between. Germline values: CDR1 LGHDT, CDR2 YNNKEL (reference sequence). The CDR3 sequence is 16 residues long. CDR3 amino acids: CASSHLSSGFYNEQFF. The CDR3 DNA sequence: TGTGCCAGCAGCCATTTGAGTAGCGGCTTCTACAATGAGCAGTTCTTC.